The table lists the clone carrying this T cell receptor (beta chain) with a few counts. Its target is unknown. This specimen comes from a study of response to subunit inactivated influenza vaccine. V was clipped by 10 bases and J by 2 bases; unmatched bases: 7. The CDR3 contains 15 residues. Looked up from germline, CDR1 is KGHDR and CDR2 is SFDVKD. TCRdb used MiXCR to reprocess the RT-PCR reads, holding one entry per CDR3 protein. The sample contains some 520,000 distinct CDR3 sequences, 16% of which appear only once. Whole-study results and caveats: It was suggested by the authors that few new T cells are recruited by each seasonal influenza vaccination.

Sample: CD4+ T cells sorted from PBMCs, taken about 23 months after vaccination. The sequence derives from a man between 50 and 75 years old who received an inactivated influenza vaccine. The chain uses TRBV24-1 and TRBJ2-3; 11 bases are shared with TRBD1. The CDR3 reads CATQGTGGPTDTQYF. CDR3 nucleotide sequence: TGTGCCACTCAGGGGACAGGGGGACCCACAGATACGCAGTATTTT.